The 24 T cell receptor beta chains reported below all come from one sample, sequenced in a study of Ad26.COV2.S vaccination and SARS-CoV-2 variants. Specified treatment: some 20 received Ad26.COV2.S at low or high dose, single or two shots; several received placebo; per-sample allocation not given. On day 63 after the first injection, vaccine and placebo recipients gave samples. Clones were sequenced by immunoSEQ multiplex PCR, and TCRdb holds only the in-frame ones, with some missing. The sample lists about 350,000 clones; 80% to 90% were seen once. The sequences come from peripheral blood, collected in a trial of Ad26.COV2.S vaccine versus placebo. All receptors derive from a person between 18 and 65 years old who received the Ad26.COV2.S COVID-19 vaccine or a placebo.

This clone was seen more than once but under ten times. The V gene is TRBV2, the J gene TRBJ2-7; D may be TRBD2 (5 bases). Trimming took 4 bases from V and 0 from J, leaving 10 bases between them. Germline V gene sequence: CDR1 SNHLY, CDR2 FYNNEI. This CDR3 contains 14 residues. CDR3 protein: CASSVAPSSYEQYF. CDR3 in DNA: TGTGCCAGCAGTGTAGCGCCGAGCTCCTACGAGCAGTACTTC.

The V gene is TRBV14, the J gene TRBJ2-3; weak D call: TRBD2 (5 bases). Germline CDR1 reads SGHDN; CDR2 reads FVKESK. Trimming took off 0 bases at V and 2 bases at J, with 18 bases between the two ends. CDR3 length: 18 amino acids. The CDR3 DNA is TGTGCCAGCAGCCAAGAACCCCTTGCCAGCGGCTTCACAGATACGCAGTATTTT. Amino acids: CASSQEPLASGFTDTQYF.

The chain links TRBV28 to TRBJ2-5, with 7 bases fitting TRBD2. CDR3 length equals 14 residues. CDR1 is MDHEN and CDR2 is SYDVKM in the germline V gene. Germline trimming cut 10 bases from V and 5 bases from J; bases unmatched to any gene: 13. The CDR3 DNA sequence: TGTGCCACCTTTCCCAGCGGGATCGTGGAGACCCAGTACTTC. This translates into CATFPSGIVETQYF.

The chain is built from TRBV14 and TRBJ2-1; no firm D call. The V gene lost 0 bases and the J gene lost 9 bases, with 12 bases spanning the gap. The V gene's germline CDR1 is SGHDN and CDR2 FVKESK. CDR3 size: 14 residues. CDR3 sequence (DNA): TGTGCCAGCAGCCAAGATCTATTAAGGACTGAGCAGTTCTTC. This translates into CASSQDLLRTEQFF.

This clone showed up just a few times. This rearrangement joins TRBV6-2 or TRBV6-3 to TRBJ1-1; 7 nucleotides line up with TRBD1. Per the germline V gene, CDR1 is MNHEY and CDR2 is SVGEGT. The CDR3 covers 14 residues. Losses at the gene ends were 4 bases for V and 1 base for J; bases not matched to a gene: 3. The CDR3 sequence is CASSSRGGNTEAFF. The CDR3 coding sequence is TGTGCCAGCAGTTCCAGGGGGGGGAACACTGAAGCTTTCTTT.

The chain carries TRBV18 and TRBJ2-2, with TRBD2 as a possible D gene (5 bases). This CDR3 region has 15 residues. Germline V gene sequence: CDR1 KGHSH, CDR2 LQKENI. Trimming shortened V by 6 bases and J by 4 bases, and 15 bases separated the two germline ends. The CDR3 protein is CASSPQPGVTGELFF. For the CDR3, the DNA is TGTGCCAGCTCTCCCCAGCCCGGGGTCACCGGGGAGCTGTTTTTT.

About this clone itself: At one end the junction does not follow the germline gene, possibly because of a read error. The chain joins TRBV5-1 to TRBJ1-6; the D gene is possibly TRBD1 (6 bases). Germline V gene sequence: CDR1 SGHRS, CDR2 YFSETQ. The CDR3 totals 16 residues. CDR3 sequence: CARRGGGDDYNSPLHF. CDR3 nucleotides: TGCGCCCGCAGGGGAGGGGGGGATGACTATAATTCACCCCTCCACTTT.

This clone was recorded only once. The genes are TRBV28 and TRBJ1-4; TRBD1 might be the D (5 bases). V lost 2 bases and J 3 bases, leaving 16 bases between the germline ends. There are 17 residues in the CDR3. The V gene's germline CDR1 is MDHEN and CDR2 SYDVKM. The CDR3 here is CASSLRGRGGSNEKLFF. In DNA form, the CDR3 reads TGTGCCAGCAGTTTACGGGGTAGGGGAGGGTCTAATGAAAAACTGTTTTTT.

V is TRBV7-6 and J is TRBJ2-7; TRBD2 aligns across 8 bases. CDR3 length equals 15 residues. Unmatched junction bases numbered 8, after V lost 5 bases and J lost 2 bases. Per the germline V gene, CDR1 is SGHVS and CDR2 is FNYEAQ. The CDR3: CASSQLADLPYEQYF. As DNA, the CDR3 is TGTGCCAGCAGCCAACTAGCGGATTTGCCCTACGAGCAGTACTTC. Full variable domain (outside the CDR3, taken from reference TRBV7-6 and TRBJ2-7): GAGVSQSPRYKVTKRGQDVALRCDPISGHVSLYWYRQALGQGPEFLTYFNYEAQQDKSGLPNDRFSAERPEGSISTLTIQRTEQRDSAMYRCASSQLADLPYEQYFGPGTRLTVT.

The V and J genes are TRBV13 and TRBJ2-6, with TRBD1 identical over 7 bases. V shed 5 bases and J 0 bases; nucleotides not matched to a gene: 10. Germline V gene data show CDR1 as PRHDT and CDR2 as FYEKMQ (reference sequence). The CDR3 contains 18 residues. The CDR3 nucleotides are TGTGCCAGCAGCCCAAGTAGGGGGCGCCTCTCTGGGGCCAACGTCCTGACTTTC. Its translation is CASSPSRGRLSGANVLTF.

J is TRBJ2-7 and V is TRBV5-6, with D hard to call. V lost 1 base to trimming and J lost 2 bases, with 7 bases between them. The germline V gene has CDR1 SGHDT and CDR2 YYEEEE. This CDR3 is built from 13 residues. The CDR3: CASSLPETYEQYF. CDR3 sequence (DNA): TGTGCCAGCAGCTTGCCGGAGACCTACGAGCAGTACTTC.

This chain connects TRBV21-1 to TRBJ2-2; TRBD2 reflects the table's D call only, with no check against the DNA. TRBV21-1 is a documented pseudogene. The CDR3 runs to 21 residues. CDR3 bases: TGTGCCAGCAGCACGAGGACGGGACTAGCGGGAGGGCCAGGTGAGGCCGGGGAGCTGTTTTTT. It specifies CASSTRTGLAGGPGEAGELFF.

The V and J genes are TRBV6-1 and TRBJ2-4, with D hard to call. In germline, CDR1 is MNHNS, CDR2 SASEGT. This CDR3 has 14 residues. V was pared by 2 bases and J by 0 bases, with 5 bases between. CDR3 sequence (DNA): TGTGCCAGCAGTGAAAAGATAGCCAAAAACATTCAGTACTTC. Its translation: CASSEKIAKNIQYF.

V and J are TRBV5-1 and TRBJ1-2; D may be TRBD1 (6 bases). The V end was cut by 0 bases, the J end by 8 bases, with 14 bases between. CDR1 and CDR2 (germline): SGHRS, YFSETQ. This CDR3 is 14 amino acids long. This chain's CDR3 is CASSLGEPGGGYTF. The CDR3 DNA follows: TGCGCCAGCAGCTTGGGGGAGCCCGGGGGCGGCTACACCTTC.

The chain recombines TRBV6-2 or TRBV6-3 with TRBJ2-5, with D possibly TRBD1 on 6 matching bases. The CDR3 length is 14 residues. V gave up 3 bases and J gave up 6 bases, with 14 bases separating them. CDR1 and CDR2 (germline): MNHEY, SVGEGT. DNA of the CDR3: TGTGCCAGCAGTTATTCAGGGGCCGGGAAGACCCAGTACTTC. Translating it yields CASSYSGAGKTQYF.

The CDR3 spells CASSDPGFVLDQPQHF. CDR3 nucleotides: TGTGCCAGCAGTGACCCGGGCTTTGTCTTGGATCAGCCCCAGCATTTT. The chain carries TRBV2 and TRBJ1-5; no reliable D call. The length of the CDR3 is 16 residues. Germline CDR1 SNHLY, CDR2 FYNNEI. V was shortened by 3 bases and J by 5 bases, with 17 bases between the two germline ends.

The chain carries TRBV6-1 and TRBJ2-1, with 7 bases identical to TRBD2. In germline, CDR1 is MNHNS, CDR2 SASEGT. There are 17 residues in the CDR3. The V and J ends lost 2 bases and 2 bases, in that order; junction bases with no gene match: 9. The CDR3 DNA reads as TGTGCCAGCAGTGAAAGCAAGCGGCGGGGGACCTACAATGAGCAGTTCTTC. As protein: CASSESKRRGTYNEQFF.

The genes are TRBV2 and TRBJ2-5; D is possibly TRBD1 or TRBD2 (5 bases each). V dropped 6 bases and J dropped 1 base, with 12 bases sitting between them. The CDR3 loop spans 14 amino acids. Germline V gene sequence: CDR1 SNHLY, CDR2 FYNNEI. This chain's CDR3 is CASRRTGAQETQYF. In DNA, the CDR3 is TGTGCCAGCAGGAGGACCGGGGCCCAAGAGACCCAGTACTTC.

This chain connects TRBV25-1 to TRBJ2-3, with TRBD1 matching 7 bases. V lost 4 bases and J lost 1; bases outside the gene matches: 8. Germline V gives CDR1 MGHDK, CDR2 SYGVNS. The CDR3 length is 16 residues. CDR3 DNA sequence: TGTGCCAGCAGTGCTCTACAGGGGCGTGGCACAGATACGCAGTATTTT. Residues: CASSALQGRGTDTQYF. Full variable domain (rest looked up from reference TRBV25-1 and TRBJ2-3): EADIYQTPRYLVIGTGKKITLECSQTMGHDKMYWYQQDPGMELHLIHYSYGVNSTEKGDLSSESTVSRIRTEHFPLTLESARPSHTSQYLCASSALQGRGTDTQYFGPGTRLTVL.

J is TRBJ2-3 and V is TRBV5-4; 12 bases agree with TRBD2. This CDR3 spans 16 amino acids. With V trimmed by 4 bases and J by 4 bases, 7 bases remained unmatched. Per the germline V gene, CDR1 is SGHNT and CDR2 is YYREEE (reference sequence). CDR3 DNA sequence: TGTGCCAGCAGCATTGGACTAGCGGGGAATGCAGATACGCAGTATTTT. It is translated as CASSIGLAGNADTQYF. Based on the CDR3 plus reference TRBV5-4 and TRBJ2-3, the full variable domain is ETGVTQSPTHLIKTRGQQVTLRCSSQSGHNTVSWYQQALGQGPQFIFQYYREEENGRGNFPPRFSGLQFPNYSSELNVNALELDDSALYLCASSIGLAGNADTQYFGPGTRLTVL.

This chain links TRBV19 with TRBJ1-2, with TRBD1 matching 8 bases. The CDR3 runs 12 residues. Trimming cost V 5 bases and J 7 bases; bases outside gene matches: 3. CDR1 LNHDA and CDR2 SQIVND come from the germline V gene (reference sequence). Here the CDR3 reads CASSQGAGGYTF. In DNA, the CDR3 is TGTGCCAGTAGTCAGGGGGCTGGTGGCTACACCTTC.

The J gene is TRBJ2-7, the V gene TRBV27, with TRBD1 matching over 8 bases. Per germline, CDR1 MNHEY and CDR2 SMNVEV (reference sequence). Trimming took 5 bases from V and 7 from J; bases not matched to a gene: 7. This CDR3 has 13 amino acids. CDR3 residues: CASSMRQGQEQYF. The CDR3 nucleotides are TGTGCCAGCAGTATGCGACAGGGGCAGGAGCAGTACTTC.

The chain carries TRBV20-1 and TRBJ1-2; unclear D gene. This CDR3 spans 17 amino acids. Trimming stripped 3 bases from V and 4 bases from J, with 24 bases between. CDR1 DFQATT and CDR2 SNEGSKA come from the germline V gene (reference sequence). CDR3 protein: CSASGPRHLAQVYGYTF. In DNA form, the CDR3 reads TGCAGTGCTAGTGGTCCACGTCACTTAGCCCAGGTCTATGGCTACACCTTC.

This chain's CDR3 is CASSISGSSYEQYF. The CDR3, as DNA: TGTGCCAGCAGTATCAGCGGGAGCTCCTACGAGCAGTACTTC. The chain is built from TRBV28 and TRBJ2-7; 8 bases map to TRBD2. V gave up 5 bases and J gave up 0 bases; unmatched junction bases: 3. Germline V gene sequence: CDR1 MDHEN, CDR2 SYDVKM. The CDR3 contains 14 residues.